This TCR beta chain stems from a study of blood T cell repertoires in COVID-19. The repertoire was sequenced with immunoSEQ multiplex PCR; TCRdb's copy has only in-frame clones and lacks some. Among 40,000 to 50,000 clones, over 75% were seen once, and the ten largest hold more than 7.5%. The junction had 5 bases not matched to a gene; V was cut back by 3 bases and J by 1 base. The CDR3 length is 15 residues. From germline, CDR1 is WSHSY and CDR2 SAAADI. This clonotype was sampled from a man between 25 and 39 years old with active or convalescent COVID-19. V gene TRBV10-2 combines with J gene TRBJ1-1; TRBD1 aligns across 7 bases. Sequencing input: peripheral blood. The CDR3 region has the DNA TGCGCCAGCAGTGAAAGGGGACAGTGGAACACTGAAGCTTTCTTT. Translated, it gives CASSERGQWNTEAFF.